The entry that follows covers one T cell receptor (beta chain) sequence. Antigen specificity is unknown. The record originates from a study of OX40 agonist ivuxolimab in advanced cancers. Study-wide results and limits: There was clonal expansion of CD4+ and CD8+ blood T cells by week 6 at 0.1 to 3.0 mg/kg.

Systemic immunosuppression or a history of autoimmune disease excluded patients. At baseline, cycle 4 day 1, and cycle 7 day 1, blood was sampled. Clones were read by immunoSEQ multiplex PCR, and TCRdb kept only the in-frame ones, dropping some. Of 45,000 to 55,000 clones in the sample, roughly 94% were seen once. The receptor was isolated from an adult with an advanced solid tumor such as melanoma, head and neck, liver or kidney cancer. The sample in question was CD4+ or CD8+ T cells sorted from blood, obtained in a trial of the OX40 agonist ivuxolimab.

CDR3 in amino acids: CATSRDRTANQPQHF. The DNA of the CDR3 is TGTGCCACCAGCAGAGATAGGACAGCGAATCAGCCCCAGCATTTT. The rearrangement links TRBV15 to TRBJ1-5; a possible D gene is TRBD1 (6 bases). V gave up 0 bases and J gave up 4 bases, with 10 bases separating them. Germline CDR1 LNHNV, CDR2 YYDKDF (reference sequence). The CDR3 totals 15 residues.